Presented here are 7 T cell receptor beta chains from one specimen sequenced in a study of T cells in Graves' hyperthyroidism and ophthalmopathy. The investigators amplified TCR beta CDR3 regions from RNA transcripts. The TCR CDR3 was amplified in a first-round RT-PCR using the HTBI primer set. TCRdb recomputed calls from the multiplex PCR reads with MiXCR, one row per CDR3 protein. Of 300,000 to 400,000 distinct CDR3 sequences in the sample, roughly 13% are singletons; the top ten hold around 9.2%. Sequencing used blood. These receptors originate from a woman younger than 35 with Graves' hyperthyroidism.

This clonotype has a handful of counts. The rearrangement uses TRBV5-1 and TRBJ2-7; D not resolved. This CDR3 is built from 14 residues. V was pared by 0 bases and J by 0 bases, with 7 bases between. The germline V gene has CDR1 SGHRS and CDR2 YFSETQ. CDR3 DNA: TGCGCCAGCAGCTTGGAATACAGCTCCTACGAGCAGTACTTC. It encodes CASSLEYSSYEQYF.

This clonotype came up many times. This chain links TRBV28 with TRBJ1-4; possibly TRBD1 for D (6 bases). The CDR3 has 12 amino acids. The germline CDR1 and CDR2 sequences are MDHEN and SYDVKM. Trimming removed 7 bases from V and 7 bases from J, with 10 bases in between. As DNA, the CDR3 is TGTGCCAGCACCAGGGGTGGTGAAAAACTGTTTTTT. Amino acid sequence: CASTRGGEKLFF.

This clonotype has at least ten counts. J is TRBJ1-6 and V is TRBV20-1; 7 bases match TRBD1. The CDR3 loop spans 13 amino acids. The trim removed 5 bases at V and 6 bases at J, leaving 4 bases unmatched. The germline gives CDR1 DFQATT, CDR2 SNEGSKA (reference sequence). The CDR3 sequence: CSALTGINSPLHF. The CDR3 DNA follows: TGCAGTGCTTTGACAGGGATTAATTCACCCCTCCACTTT.

The J gene is TRBJ2-1, the V gene TRBV9; the D is unclear. V was cut by 0 bases and J by 0 bases, with 7 bases left in between. Germline V gene sequence: CDR1 SGDLS, CDR2 YYNGEE. The CDR3 loop spans 15 amino acids. The CDR3 DNA follows: TGTGCCAGCAGCGTAGATCTAAGCTCCTACAATGAGCAGTTCTTC. Its translation is CASSVDLSSYNEQFF.

There are many counts of this clonotype. This chain links TRBV20-1 with TRBJ2-7; 8 bases are shared with TRBD2. The CDR3 sequence is 13 residues long. Germline-derived CDR1 and CDR2 are DFQATT and SNEGSKA (reference sequence). V was clipped by 5 bases and J by 5 bases; unmatched bases: 8. The CDR3 coding sequence is TGCAGTGCTCCCGGGACTAGTGGGGACGAGCAGTACTTC. The encoded protein is CSAPGTSGDEQYF.

This clonotype was counted at least ten times. CDR3 DNA sequence: TGCGCCAGCAGCCCACTCATCGGTCAGCCCCAGCATTTT. Residues: CASSPLIGQPQHF. V and J are TRBV4-1 and TRBJ1-5, with unresolved D. CDR1 is MGHRA and CDR2 is YSYEKL in the germline V gene. This CDR3 is 13 amino acids long. Trimming took off 4 bases at V and 6 bases at J, with 10 bases between the two ends.

There are many counts of this clonotype. The chain is built from TRBV2 and TRBJ2-3; no clear D gene. The CDR3 length is 14 residues. Trimming stripped 6 bases from V and 2 bases from J, with 12 bases between. CDR1 is SNHLY, CDR2 FYNNEI, per germline. In DNA form, the CDR3 reads TGTGCCAGCAGAGACATACAACTCACAGATACGCAGTATTTT. This sequence encodes CASRDIQLTDTQYF. Full variable domain (remainder filled in from reference TRBV2 and TRBJ2-3): EPEVTQTPSHQVTQMGQEVILRCVPISNHLYFYWYRQILGQKVEFLVSFYNNEISEKSEIFDDQFSVERPDGSNFTLKIRSTKLEDSAMYFCASRDIQLTDTQYFGPGTRLTVL.